A single sample gave rise to the 6 T cell receptor beta chains below, sequenced in a study of cytomegalovirus exposure and HLA in healthy donors. Only in-frame clones appear in the TCRdb table, and some are missing; sequencing was by immunoSEQ multiplex PCR. This sample has about 150,000 clones, with roughly nine tenths found just once. Sequenced: PBMCs. Receptors were obtained from a woman under 30 in good health and CMV-seropositive.

The count of this clone is one. This chain links TRBV11-1 with TRBJ1-1; possibly TRBD1 for D (5 bases). Germline loops: CDR1 SGHAT, CDR2 FQDESV (reference sequence). V lost 1 base and J 10 bases, leaving 10 bases between the germline ends. The CDR3 is made up of 12 amino acids. As DNA, the CDR3 is TGTGCCAGCAGCTTAGGGGGCGGTACAGCTTTCTTT. Residues: CASSLGGGTAFF.

The chain links TRBV6-5 to TRBJ1-1; TRBD1 is a possible D gene (5 bases). V was trimmed by 2 bases and J by 5 bases, leaving 15 bases between them. Per germline, CDR1 MNHEY and CDR2 SVGAGI. The CDR3 spans 15 residues. The CDR3 bases are TGTGCCAGCAGTTACCCCCCACAGGTGGGGACTGAAGCTTTCTTT. Its protein is CASSYPPQVGTEAFF.

This clone is deemed medium-sized. The rearrangement links TRBV6-4 to TRBJ2-2; TRBD2 matches 8 bases. V trimming: 8 bases; J trimming: 7 bases; junction bases outside the gene matches: 9. This CDR3 region has 14 residues. CDR1 MRHNA and CDR2 SNTAGT come from the germline V gene. The CDR3 spells CASSRAGDDGELFF. DNA for the CDR3: TGTGCCAGCTCCAGAGCGGGAGATGACGGGGAGCTGTTTTTT.

The CDR3 region is CASNSGASSYNEQFF. The CDR3 DNA sequence: TGTGCCAGCAATAGCGGGGCGAGCTCCTACAATGAGCAGTTCTTC. The rearrangement links TRBV28 to TRBJ2-1, with 8 bases matching TRBD2. This CDR3 contains 15 residues. J was trimmed by 0 bases and V by 7 bases; bases with no gene match: 5. The V gene's germline CDR1 is MDHEN and CDR2 SYDVKM.

The chain carries TRBV28 and TRBJ2-1; 8 bases match TRBD2. The CDR3 has 14 amino acids. Germline V CDR1 and CDR2: MDHEN, SYDVKM. V was pared by 3 bases and J by 5 bases, with 3 bases of the junction left unmatched. The CDR3 protein is CASSFGLADNEQFF. Written as DNA, the CDR3 is TGTGCCAGCAGTTTCGGACTAGCTGACAATGAGCAGTTCTTC.

The rearrangement uses TRBV19 and TRBJ2-1, with a possible D match to TRBD2 (6 bases). The germline V and J ends were trimmed by 2 bases and 2 bases, with 10 bases remaining between them. Germline CDR1 and CDR2: LNHDA and SQIVND (reference sequence). There are 15 residues in the CDR3. This CDR3 reads CASSISPGAYNEQFF. The CDR3 bases are TGTGCCAGTAGTATATCCCCGGGGGCCTACAATGAGCAGTTCTTC.